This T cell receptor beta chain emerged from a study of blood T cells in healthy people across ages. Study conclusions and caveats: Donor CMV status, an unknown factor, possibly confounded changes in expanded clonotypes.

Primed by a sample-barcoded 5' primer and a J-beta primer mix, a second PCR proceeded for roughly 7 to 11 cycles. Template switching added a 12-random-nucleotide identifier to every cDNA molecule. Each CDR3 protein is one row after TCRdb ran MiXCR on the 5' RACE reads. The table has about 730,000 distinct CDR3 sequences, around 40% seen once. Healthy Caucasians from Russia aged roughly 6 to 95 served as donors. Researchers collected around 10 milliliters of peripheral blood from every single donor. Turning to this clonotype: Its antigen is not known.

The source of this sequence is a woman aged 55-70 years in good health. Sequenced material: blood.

The DNA for the CDR3 is TGTGCCAGCAGCTTGGACAGGGAAGCTTTCTTT. It translates to CASSLDREAFF. The V call is TRBV5-4, the J call TRBJ1-1; D may be TRBD1 (5 bases). The CDR3 sequence is 11 residues long. Germline assignment: CDR1 SGHNT and CDR2 YYREEE (reference sequence). V was trimmed by 0 bases and J by 8 bases, leaving 5 bases between them.